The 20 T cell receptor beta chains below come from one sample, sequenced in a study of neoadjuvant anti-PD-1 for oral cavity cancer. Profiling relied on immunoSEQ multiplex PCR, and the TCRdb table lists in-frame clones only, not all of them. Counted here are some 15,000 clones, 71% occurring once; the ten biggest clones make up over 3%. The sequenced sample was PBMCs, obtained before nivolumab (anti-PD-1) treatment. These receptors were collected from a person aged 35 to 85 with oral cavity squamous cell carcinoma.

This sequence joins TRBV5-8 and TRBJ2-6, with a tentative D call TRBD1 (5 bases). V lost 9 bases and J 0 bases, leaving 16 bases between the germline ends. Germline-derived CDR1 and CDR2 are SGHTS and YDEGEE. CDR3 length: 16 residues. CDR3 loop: CATRGRRLSGANVLTF. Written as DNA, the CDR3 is TGTGCCACTAGGGGCAGGCGACTCTCTGGGGCCAACGTCCTGACTTTC.

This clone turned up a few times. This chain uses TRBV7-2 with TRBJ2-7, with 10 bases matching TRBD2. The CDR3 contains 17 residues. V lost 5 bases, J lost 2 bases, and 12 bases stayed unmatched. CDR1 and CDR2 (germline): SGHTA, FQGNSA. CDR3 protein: CASSRLGTSELPYEQYF. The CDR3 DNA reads TGTGCCAGCAGCCGCTTGGGGACTAGCGAACTACCCTACGAGCAGTACTTC.

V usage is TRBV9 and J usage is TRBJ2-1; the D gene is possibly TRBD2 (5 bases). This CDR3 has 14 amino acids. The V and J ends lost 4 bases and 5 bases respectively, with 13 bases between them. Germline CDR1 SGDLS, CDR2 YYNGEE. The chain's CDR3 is CASSTRTYDNEQFF. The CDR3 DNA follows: TGTGCCAGCAGCACGCGGACTTACGACAATGAGCAGTTCTTC.

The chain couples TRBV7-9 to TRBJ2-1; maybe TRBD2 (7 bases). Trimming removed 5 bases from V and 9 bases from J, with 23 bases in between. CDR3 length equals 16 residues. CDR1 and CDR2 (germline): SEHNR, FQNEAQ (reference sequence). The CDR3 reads CASSPKIGRGGGEQFF. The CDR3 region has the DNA TGTGCCAGCAGCCCCAAAATTGGGCGGGGAGGGGGTGAGCAGTTCTTC.

CDR3 DNA sequence: TGTGCCAGCAGGGAACAGATGAACACTGAAGCTTTCTTT. It codes for CASREQMNTEAFF. The gene calls are TRBV2 and TRBJ1-1; D gene ambiguous. CDR1 is SNHLY, CDR2 FYNNEI, per germline. This CDR3 region has 13 residues. Trimming removed 6 bases from V and 0 bases from J, with 8 bases in between.

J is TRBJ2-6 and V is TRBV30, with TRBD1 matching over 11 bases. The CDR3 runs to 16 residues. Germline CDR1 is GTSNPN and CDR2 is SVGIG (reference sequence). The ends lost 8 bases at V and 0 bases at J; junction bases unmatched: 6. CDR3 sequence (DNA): TGTGCCCGCGGACAGGGGGCATCCTCTGGGGCCAACGTCCTGACTTTC. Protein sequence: CARGQGASSGANVLTF.

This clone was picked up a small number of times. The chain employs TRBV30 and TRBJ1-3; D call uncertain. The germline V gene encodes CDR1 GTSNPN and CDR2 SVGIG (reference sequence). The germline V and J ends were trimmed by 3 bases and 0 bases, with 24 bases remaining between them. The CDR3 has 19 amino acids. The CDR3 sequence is CAWRLALRIGETSGNTIYF. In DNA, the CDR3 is TGTGCCTGGAGATTGGCCCTGAGGATTGGCGAGACCTCTGGAAACACCATATATTTT. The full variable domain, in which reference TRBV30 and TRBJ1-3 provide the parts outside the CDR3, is SQTIHQWPATLVQPVGSPLSLECTVEGTSNPNLYWYRQAAGRGLQLLFYSVGIGQISSEVPQNLSASRPQDRQFILSSKKLLLSDSGFYLCAWRLALRIGETSGNTIYFGEGSWLTVV.

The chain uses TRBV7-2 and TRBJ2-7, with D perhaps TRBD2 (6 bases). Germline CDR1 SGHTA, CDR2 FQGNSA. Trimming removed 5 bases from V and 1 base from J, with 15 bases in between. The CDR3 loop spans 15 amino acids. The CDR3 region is CASSPSLLASYEQYF. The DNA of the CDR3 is TGTGCCAGCAGCCCATCCCTCCTAGCGTCCTACGAGCAGTACTTC.

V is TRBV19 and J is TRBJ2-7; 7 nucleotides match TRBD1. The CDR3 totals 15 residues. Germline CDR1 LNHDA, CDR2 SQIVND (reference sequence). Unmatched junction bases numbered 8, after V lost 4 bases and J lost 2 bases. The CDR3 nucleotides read TGTGCCAGTAGTAAGAGGACAGGACCCGCCTACGAGCAGTACTTC. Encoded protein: CASSKRTGPAYEQYF.

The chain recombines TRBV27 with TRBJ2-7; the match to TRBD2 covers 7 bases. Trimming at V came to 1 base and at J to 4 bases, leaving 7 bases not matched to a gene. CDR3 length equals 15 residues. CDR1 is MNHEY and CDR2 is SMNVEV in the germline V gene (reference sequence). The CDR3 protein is CASSLYASGGYEQYF. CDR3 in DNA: TGTGCCAGCAGTTTATATGCTAGCGGAGGTTACGAGCAGTACTTC.

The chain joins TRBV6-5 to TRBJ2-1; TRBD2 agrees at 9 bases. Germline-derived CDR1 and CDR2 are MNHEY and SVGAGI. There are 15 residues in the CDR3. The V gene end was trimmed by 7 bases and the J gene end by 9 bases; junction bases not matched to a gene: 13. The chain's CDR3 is CASNLPSGAQGEQFF. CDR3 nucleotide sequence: TGTGCCAGCAACCTCCCTAGCGGGGCTCAGGGTGAGCAGTTCTTC.

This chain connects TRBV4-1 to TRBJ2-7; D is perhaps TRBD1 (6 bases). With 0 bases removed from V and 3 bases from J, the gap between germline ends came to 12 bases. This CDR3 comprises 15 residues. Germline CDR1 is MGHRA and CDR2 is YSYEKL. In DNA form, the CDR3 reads TGCGCCAGCAGCCAAGATCCACAGGGTTTCTACGAGCAGTACTTC. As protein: CASSQDPQGFYEQYF.

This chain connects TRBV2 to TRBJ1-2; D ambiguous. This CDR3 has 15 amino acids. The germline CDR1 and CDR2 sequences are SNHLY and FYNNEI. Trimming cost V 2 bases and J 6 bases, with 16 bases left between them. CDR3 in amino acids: CASSERPSGPDGYTF. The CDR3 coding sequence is TGTGCCAGCAGTGAAAGGCCCAGCGGACCTGATGGCTACACCTTC.

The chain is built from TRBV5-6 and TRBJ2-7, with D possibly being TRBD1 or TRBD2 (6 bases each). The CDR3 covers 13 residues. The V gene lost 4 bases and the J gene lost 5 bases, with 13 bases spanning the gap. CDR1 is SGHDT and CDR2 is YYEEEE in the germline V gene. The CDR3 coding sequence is TGTGCCAGCAGCAGAGGGGGGCGGGACGAGCAGTACTTC. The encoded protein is CASSRGGRDEQYF. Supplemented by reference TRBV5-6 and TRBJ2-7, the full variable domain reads DAGVTQSPTHLIKTRGQQVTLRCSPKSGHDTVSWYQQALGQGPQFIFQYYEEEERQRGNFPDRFSGHQFPNYSSELNVNALLLGDSALYLCASSRGGRDEQYFGPGTRLTVT.

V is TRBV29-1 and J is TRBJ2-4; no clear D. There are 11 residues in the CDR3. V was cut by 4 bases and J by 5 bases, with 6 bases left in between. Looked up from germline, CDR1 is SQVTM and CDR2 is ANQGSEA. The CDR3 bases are TGCAGCGTTGCACACCAAAACATTCAGTACTTC. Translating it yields CSVAHQNIQYF.

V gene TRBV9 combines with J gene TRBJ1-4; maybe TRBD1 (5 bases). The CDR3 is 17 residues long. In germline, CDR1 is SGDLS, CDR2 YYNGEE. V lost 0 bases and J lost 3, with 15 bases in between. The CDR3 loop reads CASSVGGSSLANEKLFF. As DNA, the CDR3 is TGTGCCAGCAGCGTAGGGGGCTCCAGCTTGGCTAATGAAAAACTGTTTTTT.

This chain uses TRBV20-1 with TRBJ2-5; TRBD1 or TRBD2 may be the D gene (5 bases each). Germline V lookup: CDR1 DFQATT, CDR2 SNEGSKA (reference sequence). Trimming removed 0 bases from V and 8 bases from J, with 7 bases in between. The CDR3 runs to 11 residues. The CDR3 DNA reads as TGCAGTGCTAGAGATTGGGACACCCAGTACTTC. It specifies CSARDWDTQYF.

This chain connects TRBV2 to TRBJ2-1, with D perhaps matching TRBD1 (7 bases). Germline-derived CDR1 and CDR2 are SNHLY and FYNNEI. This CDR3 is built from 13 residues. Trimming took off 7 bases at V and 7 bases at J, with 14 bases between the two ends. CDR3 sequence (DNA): TGTGCCAGCAAGGAGGGGGCTCAGAATGAGCAGTTCTTC. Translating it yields CASKEGAQNEQFF.

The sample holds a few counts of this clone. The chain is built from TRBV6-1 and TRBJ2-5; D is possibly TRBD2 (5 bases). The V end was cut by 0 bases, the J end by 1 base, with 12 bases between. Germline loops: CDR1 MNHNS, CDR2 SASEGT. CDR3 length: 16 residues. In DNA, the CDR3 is TGTGCCAGCAGTGAAGCTGGCAGCGGAATCCAAGAGACCCAGTACTTC. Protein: CASSEAGSGIQETQYF.

In DNA form, the CDR3 reads TGTGCCAGCAGCCTCGGGACATTAAATCAGCCCCAGCATTTT. Translating gives CASSLGTLNQPQHF. The genes are TRBV2 and TRBJ1-5; maybe TRBD1 (6 bases). V was trimmed by 6 bases and J by 4 bases, leaving 13 bases between them. The CDR3 extends over 14 amino acids. The V gene's germline CDR1 is SNHLY and CDR2 FYNNEI.